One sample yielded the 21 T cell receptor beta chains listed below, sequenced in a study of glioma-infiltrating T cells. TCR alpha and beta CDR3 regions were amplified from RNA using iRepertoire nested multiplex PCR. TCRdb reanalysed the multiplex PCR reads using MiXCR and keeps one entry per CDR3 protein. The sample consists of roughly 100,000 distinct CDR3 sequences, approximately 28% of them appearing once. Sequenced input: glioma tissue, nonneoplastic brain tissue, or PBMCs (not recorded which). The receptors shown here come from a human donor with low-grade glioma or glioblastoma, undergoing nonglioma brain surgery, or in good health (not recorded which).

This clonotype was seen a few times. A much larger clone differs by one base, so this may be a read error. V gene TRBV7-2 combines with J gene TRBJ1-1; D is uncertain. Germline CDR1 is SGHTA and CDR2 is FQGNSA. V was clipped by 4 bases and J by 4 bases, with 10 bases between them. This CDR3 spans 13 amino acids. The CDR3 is CASSSRAGTEAFF. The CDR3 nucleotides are TGTGCCAGCAGCTCTAGGGCCGGCACTGAAGCTTTCTTT.

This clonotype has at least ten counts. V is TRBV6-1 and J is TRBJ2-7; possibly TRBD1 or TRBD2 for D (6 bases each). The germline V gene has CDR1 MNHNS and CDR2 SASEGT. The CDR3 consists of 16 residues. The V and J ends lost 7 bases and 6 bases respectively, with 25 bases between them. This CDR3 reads CASTAPGDGQGREQYF. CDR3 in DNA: TGTGCCAGCACCGCCCCGGGGGACGGGCAGGGGCGCGAGCAGTACTTC.

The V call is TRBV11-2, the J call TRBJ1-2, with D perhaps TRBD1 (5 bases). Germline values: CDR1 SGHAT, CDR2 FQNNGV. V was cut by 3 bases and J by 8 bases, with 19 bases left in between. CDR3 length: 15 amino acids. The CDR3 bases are TGTGCCAGCAGCTTCTCGTCCTCGCCAGGGCGAGGCTACACCTTC. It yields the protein CASSFSSSPGRGYTF. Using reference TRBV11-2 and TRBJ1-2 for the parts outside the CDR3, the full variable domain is EAGVAQSPRYKIIEKRQSVAFWCNPISGHATLYWYQQILGQGPKLLIQFQNNGVVDDSQLPKDRFSAERLKGVDSTLKIQPAKLEDSAVYLCASSFSSSPGRGYTFGSGTRLTVV.

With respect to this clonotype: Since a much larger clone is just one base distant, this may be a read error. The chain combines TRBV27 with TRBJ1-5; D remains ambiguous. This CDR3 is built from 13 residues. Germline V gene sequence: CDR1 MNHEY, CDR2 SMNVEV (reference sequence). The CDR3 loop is CASSSKGNQPRHF. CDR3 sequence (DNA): TGTGCCAGCAGTAGTAAAGGGAATCAGCCCCGGCATTTT.

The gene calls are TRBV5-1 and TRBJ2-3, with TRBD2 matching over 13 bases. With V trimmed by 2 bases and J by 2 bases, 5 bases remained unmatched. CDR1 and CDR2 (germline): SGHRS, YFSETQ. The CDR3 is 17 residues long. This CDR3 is CASSLSGTSGVTDTQYF. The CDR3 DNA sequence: TGCGCCAGCAGCTTATCCGGGACTAGCGGGGTCACAGATACGCAGTATTTT.

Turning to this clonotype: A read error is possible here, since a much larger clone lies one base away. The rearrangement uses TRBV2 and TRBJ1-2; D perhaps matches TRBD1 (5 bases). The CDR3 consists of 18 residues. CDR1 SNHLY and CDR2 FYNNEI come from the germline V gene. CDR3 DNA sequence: TGTGCCAGCAATGAATTTTCCGGTCCCCGGGGACGGAACTATGGCTACACCTTC. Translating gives CASNEFSGPRGRNYGYTF.

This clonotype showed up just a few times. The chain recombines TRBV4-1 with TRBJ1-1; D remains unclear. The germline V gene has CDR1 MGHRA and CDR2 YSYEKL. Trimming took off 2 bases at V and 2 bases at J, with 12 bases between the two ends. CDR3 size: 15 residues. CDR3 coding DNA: TGCGCCAGCAGCCAACAAGCGGAGGTTAACACTGAAGCTTTCTTT. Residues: CASSQQAEVNTEAFF.

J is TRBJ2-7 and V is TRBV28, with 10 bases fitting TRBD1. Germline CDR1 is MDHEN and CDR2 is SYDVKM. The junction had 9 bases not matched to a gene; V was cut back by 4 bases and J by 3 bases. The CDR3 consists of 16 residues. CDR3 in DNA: TGTGCCAGCAGTTCGGTGGGACAGGGGAACTTCTACGAGCAGTACTTC. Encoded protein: CASSSVGQGNFYEQYF.

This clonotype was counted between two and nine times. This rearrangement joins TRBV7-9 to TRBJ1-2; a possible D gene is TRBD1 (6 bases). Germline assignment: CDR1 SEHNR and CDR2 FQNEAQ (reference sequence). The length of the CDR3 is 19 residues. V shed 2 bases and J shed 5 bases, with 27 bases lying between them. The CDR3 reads CASSLNHRTERLDHYGYTF. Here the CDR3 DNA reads TGTGCCAGCAGCTTAAACCACCGGACAGAGCGGTTGGACCATTATGGCTACACCTTC.

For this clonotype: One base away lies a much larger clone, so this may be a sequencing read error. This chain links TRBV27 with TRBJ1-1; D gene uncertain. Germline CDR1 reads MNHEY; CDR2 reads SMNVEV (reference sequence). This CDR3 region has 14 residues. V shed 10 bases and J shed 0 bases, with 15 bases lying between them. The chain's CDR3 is CAITPDRLNTEAFF. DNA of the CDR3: TGTGCCATCACTCCCGACCGATTGAACACTGAAGCTTTCTTT.

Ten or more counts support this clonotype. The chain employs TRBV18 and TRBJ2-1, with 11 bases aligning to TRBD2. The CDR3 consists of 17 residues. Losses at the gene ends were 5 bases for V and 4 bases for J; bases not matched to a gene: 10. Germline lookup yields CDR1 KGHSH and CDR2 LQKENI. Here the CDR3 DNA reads TGTGCCAGCTCATCCACACTAGCGGGGGACAAATACAATGAGCAGTTCTTC. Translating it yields CASSSTLAGDKYNEQFF.

The CDR3 nucleotides read TGTGCCAGCAGCTTGAGGGCCGCCGGGTTCTACACCTTC. This codes for CASSLRAAGFYTF. V is TRBV11-1 and J is TRBJ1-2; D gene uncertain. The CDR3 is made up of 13 amino acids. The V end was cut by 3 bases, the J end by 10 bases, with 15 bases between. Germline lookup yields CDR1 SGHAT and CDR2 FQDESV (reference sequence).

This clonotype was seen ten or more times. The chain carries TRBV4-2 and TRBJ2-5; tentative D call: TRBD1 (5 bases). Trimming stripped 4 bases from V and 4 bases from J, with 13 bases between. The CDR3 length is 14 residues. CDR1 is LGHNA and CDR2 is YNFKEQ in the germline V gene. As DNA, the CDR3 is TGTGCCAGCAGCCCTCAGGGTGGAAGAGAGACCCAGTACTTC. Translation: CASSPQGGRETQYF.

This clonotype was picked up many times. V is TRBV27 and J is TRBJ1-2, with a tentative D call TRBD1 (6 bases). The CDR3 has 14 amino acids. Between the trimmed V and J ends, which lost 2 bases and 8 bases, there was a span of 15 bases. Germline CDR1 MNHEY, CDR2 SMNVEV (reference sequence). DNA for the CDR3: TGTGCCAGCAGTTTAGATCCGGGGGCAGCGGGCTACACCTTC. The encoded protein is CASSLDPGAAGYTF.

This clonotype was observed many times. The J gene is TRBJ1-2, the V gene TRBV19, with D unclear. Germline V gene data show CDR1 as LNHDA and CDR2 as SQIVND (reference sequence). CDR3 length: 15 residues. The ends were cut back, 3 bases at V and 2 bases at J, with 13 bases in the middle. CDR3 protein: CASSIGQALNYGYTF. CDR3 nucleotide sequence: TGTGCCAGTAGTATTGGCCAGGCCCTCAACTATGGCTACACCTTC.

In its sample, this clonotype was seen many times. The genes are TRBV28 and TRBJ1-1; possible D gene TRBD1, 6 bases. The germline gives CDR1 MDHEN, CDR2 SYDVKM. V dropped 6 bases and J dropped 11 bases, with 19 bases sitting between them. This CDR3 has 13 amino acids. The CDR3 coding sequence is TGTGCCAGCAGAAGTCCAGGGGTAGAGTTGGCTTTCTTT. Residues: CASRSPGVELAFF.

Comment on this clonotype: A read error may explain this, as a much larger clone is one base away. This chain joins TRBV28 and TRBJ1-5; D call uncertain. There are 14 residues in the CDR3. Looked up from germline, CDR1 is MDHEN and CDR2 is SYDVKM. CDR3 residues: CAGSLWQQNQPQHF. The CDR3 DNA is TGTGCCGGCAGTTTATGGCAGCAGAATCAGCCCCAGCATTTT.

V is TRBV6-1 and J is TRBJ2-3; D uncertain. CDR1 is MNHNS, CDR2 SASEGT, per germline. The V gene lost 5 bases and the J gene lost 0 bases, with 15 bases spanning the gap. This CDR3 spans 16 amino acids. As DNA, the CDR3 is TGTGCCAGCAGTAGTTACGTCGGGTCTAGCACAGATACGCAGTATTTT. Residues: CASSSYVGSSTDTQYF.

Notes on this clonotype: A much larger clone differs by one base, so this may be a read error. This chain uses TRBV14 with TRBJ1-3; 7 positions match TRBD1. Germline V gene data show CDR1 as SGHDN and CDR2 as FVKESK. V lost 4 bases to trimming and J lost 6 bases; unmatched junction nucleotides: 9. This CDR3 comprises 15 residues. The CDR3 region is CASSLLTGAVNTIYF. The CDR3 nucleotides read TGTGCCAGCAGCCTTTTAACAGGGGCTGTAAACACCATATATTTT.

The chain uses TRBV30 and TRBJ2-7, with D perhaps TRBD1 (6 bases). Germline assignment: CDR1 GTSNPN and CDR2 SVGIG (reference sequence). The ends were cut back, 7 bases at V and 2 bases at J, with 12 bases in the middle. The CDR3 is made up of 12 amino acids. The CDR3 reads CALFRTAYEQYF. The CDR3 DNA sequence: TGTGCCTTATTTCGGACAGCCTACGAGCAGTACTTC.

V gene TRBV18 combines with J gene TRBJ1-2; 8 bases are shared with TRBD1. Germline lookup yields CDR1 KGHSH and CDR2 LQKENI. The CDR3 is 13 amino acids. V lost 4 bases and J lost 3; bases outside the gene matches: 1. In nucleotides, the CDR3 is TGTGCCAGCTCACAGGGACAGGACTATGGCTACACCTTC. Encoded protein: CASSQGQDYGYTF.